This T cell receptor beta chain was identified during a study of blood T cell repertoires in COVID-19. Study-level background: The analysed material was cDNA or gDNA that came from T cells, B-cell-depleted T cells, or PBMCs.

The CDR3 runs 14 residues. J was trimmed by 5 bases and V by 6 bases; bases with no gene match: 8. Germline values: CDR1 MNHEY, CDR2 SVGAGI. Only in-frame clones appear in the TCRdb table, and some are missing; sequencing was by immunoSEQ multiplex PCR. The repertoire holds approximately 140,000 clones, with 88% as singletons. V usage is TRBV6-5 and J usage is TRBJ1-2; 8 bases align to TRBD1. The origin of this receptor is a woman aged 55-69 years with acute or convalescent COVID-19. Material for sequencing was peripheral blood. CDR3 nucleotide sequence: TGTGCCAGCAGACACCAGGGGGCGGGGTATGGCTACACCTTC. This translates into CASRHQGAGYGYTF.